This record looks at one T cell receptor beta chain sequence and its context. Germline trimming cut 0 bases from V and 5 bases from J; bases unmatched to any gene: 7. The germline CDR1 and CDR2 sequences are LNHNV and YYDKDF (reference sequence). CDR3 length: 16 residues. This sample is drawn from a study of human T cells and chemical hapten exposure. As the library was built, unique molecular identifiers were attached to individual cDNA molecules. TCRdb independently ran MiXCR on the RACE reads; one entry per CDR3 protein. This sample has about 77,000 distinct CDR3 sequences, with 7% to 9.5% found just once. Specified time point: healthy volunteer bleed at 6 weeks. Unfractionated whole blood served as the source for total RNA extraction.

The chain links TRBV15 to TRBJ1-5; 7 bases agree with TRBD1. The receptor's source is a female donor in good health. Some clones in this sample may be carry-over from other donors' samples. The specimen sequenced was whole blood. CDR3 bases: TGTGCCACCAGCAGAGATGGCCAGGGGGTTTATCAGCCCCAGCATTTT. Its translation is CATSRDGQGVYQPQHF.